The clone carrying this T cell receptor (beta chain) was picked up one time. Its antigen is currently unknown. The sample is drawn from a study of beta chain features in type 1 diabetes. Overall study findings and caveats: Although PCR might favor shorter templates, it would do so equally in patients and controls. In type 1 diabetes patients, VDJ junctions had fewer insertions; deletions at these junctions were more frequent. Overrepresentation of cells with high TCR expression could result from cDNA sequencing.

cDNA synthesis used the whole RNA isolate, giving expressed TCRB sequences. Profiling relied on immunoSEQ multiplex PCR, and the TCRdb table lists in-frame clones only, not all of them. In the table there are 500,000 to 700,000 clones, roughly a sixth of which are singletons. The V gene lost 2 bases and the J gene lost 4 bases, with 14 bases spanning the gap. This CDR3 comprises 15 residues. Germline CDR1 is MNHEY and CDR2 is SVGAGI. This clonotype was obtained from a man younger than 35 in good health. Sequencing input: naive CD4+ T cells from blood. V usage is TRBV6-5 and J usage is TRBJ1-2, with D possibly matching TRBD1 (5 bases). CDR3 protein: CASSYIRDRGYGYTF. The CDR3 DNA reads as TGTGCCAGCAGTTACATCCGGGACCGAGGCTATGGCTACACCTTC.